The clone carrying this T cell receptor (beta chain) was recorded once. Deletions cut 2 bases from V and 0 bases from J, with 9 bases between. The CDR3 is made up of 15 amino acids. CDR1 and CDR2 (germline): SGHAT, FQNNGV. The method was immunoSEQ multiplex PCR; TCRdb's version includes in-frame clones alone and lacks a portion of them. The sample lists approximately 51,000 clones; 65% to 85% were seen once. The sample originates from a study of OX40 agonist ivuxolimab in advanced cancers. This TCR was sampled from an adult with an advanced solid tumor such as melanoma, head and neck, liver or kidney cancer. This specimen consisted of CD4+ or CD8+ T cells sorted from blood, obtained in a trial of the OX40 agonist ivuxolimab. The chain is built from TRBV11-2 and TRBJ2-3; D unresolved. In DNA form, the CDR3 reads TGTGCCAGCAGCTTAATGACATTTAGCACAGATACGCAGTATTTT. The encoded protein is CASSLMTFSTDTQYF.